Sequencing of this TCR beta chain was carried out in a study of blood T cells in healthy people across ages. Study-wide results and caveats: Fewer expanded clones and more diversity marked long-lived versus aged donors. A roughly linear age-dependent decrease characterized TCR beta diversity per million T cells.

Germline V gene data show CDR1 as SEHNR and CDR2 as FQNEAQ (reference sequence). CDR3 length: 14 amino acids. V was pared by 10 bases and J by 10 bases, with 25 bases between. Alongside a J-beta primer mix, a sample-barcoded 5' primer served in a second PCR lasting roughly 7 to 12 cycles. Each cDNA molecule received a tag from a template-switch adaptor that had 12 random nucleotides. Any given sample supplied a minimum of 2.5 million CDR3-containing paired-end reads. TCRdb re-derived calls from the 5' RACE reads in MiXCR, one entry per CDR3 protein. The sample consists of fewer than 2 million distinct CDR3 sequences, 30% to 40% of them appearing once. This clonotype was detected only a few times. Its antigen is undetermined.

The sequencing sample was made of blood. The chain links TRBV7-9 to TRBJ1-1; D gene unclear. This TCR was recovered from a human donor in good health. CDR3: CATDGTDTTNGAFF. The CDR3 nucleotides read TGTGCCACAGATGGTACTGACACGACTAACGGAGCTTTCTTT.